This T cell receptor beta chain originates from a study of T cell clones after liver transplantation. The wider study: TCRbeta sequencing after a pre-transplant mixed lymphocyte reaction identified graft-donor-reactive clones, later tracked in post-transplant blood. Three of the eight recipients were HCV-positive; the rest had non-autoimmune, non-viral transplant indications. Findings and caveats of the study: A larger donor-reactive than third-party decline suggested partial antigen-specific deletion.

The repertoire was sequenced with immunoSEQ multiplex PCR; TCRdb's copy has only in-frame clones and lacks some. The sample consists of roughly 19,000 clones, around 91% of them appearing once. CDR3 length: 16 residues. Germline CDR1 and CDR2: MGHRA and YSYEKL. V lost 0 bases and J lost 2, with 14 bases in between. In regard to this clone: The target antigen is unknown.

The chain uses TRBV4-1 and TRBJ2-7; D may match TRBD1 or TRBD2 (5 bases each). The TCR sequence derives from a human patient who received a liver transplant. Some T cells may be provided by the graft donor. The sample here was CD8+ T cells from blood, taken 45 to 47 months after liver transplant. The CDR3 here is CASSQDVGVGTYEQYF. As DNA, the CDR3 is TGCGCCAGCAGCCAAGATGTGGGGGTCGGGACCTACGAGCAGTACTTC.